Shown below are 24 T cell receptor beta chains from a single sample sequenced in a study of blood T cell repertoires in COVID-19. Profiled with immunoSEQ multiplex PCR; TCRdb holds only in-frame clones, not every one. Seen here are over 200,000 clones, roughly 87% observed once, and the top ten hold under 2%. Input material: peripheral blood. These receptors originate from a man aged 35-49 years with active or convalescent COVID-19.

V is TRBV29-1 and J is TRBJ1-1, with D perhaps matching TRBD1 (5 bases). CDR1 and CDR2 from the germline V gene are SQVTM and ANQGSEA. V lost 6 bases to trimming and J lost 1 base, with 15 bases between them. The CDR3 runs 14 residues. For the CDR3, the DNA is TGCAGCGTGTGGCCAGGGCATCGGAACACTGAAGCTTTCTTT. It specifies CSVWPGHRNTEAFF. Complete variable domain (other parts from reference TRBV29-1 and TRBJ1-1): SAVISQKPSRDICQRGTSLTIQCQVDSQVTMMFWYRQQPGQSLTLIATANQGSEATYESGFVIDKFPISRPNLTFSTLTVSNMSPEDSSIYLCSVWPGHRNTEAFFGQGTRLTVV.

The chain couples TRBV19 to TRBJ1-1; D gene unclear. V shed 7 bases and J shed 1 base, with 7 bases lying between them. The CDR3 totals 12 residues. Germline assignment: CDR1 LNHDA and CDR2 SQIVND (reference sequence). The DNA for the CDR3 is TGTGCCAGTACCACACGGAACACTGAAGCTTTCTTT. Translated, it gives CASTTRNTEAFF.

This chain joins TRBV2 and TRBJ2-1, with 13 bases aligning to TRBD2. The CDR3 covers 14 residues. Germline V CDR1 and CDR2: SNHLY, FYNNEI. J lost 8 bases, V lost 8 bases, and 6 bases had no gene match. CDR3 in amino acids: CASGLAGVSDEQFF. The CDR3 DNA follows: TGTGCCAGCGGACTAGCGGGAGTTTCTGATGAGCAGTTCTTC. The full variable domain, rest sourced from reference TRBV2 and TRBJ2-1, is EPEVTQTPSHQVTQMGQEVILRCVPISNHLYFYWYRQILGQKVEFLVSFYNNEISEKSEIFDDQFSVERPDGSNFTLKIRSTKLEDSAMYFCASGLAGVSDEQFFGPGTRLTVL.

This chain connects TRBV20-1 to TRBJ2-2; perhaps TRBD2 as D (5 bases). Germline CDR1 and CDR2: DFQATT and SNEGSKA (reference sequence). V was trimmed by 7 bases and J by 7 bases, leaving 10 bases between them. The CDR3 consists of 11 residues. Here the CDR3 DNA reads TGCAGTGTACCGGGAAACGGGGAGCTGTTTTTT. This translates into CSVPGNGELFF.

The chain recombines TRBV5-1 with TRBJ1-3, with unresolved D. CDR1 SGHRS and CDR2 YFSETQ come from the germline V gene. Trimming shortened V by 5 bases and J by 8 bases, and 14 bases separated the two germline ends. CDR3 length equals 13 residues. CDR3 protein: CASRRESKHTIYF. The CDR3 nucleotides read TGCGCCAGCAGACGGGAATCCAAACACACCATATATTTT.

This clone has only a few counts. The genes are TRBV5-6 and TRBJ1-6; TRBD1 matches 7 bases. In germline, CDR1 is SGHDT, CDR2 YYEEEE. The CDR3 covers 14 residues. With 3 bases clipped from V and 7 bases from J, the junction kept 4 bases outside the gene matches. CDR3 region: CASSWGTENSPLHF. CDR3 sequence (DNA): TGTGCCAGCAGCTGGGGGACAGAAAATTCACCCCTCCACTTT.

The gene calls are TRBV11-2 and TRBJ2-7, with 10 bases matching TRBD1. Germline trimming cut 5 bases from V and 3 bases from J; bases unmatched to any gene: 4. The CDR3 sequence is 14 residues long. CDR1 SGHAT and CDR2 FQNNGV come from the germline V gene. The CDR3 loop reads CASSVGQGGYEQYF. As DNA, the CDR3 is TGTGCCAGCAGCGTTGGACAGGGGGGCTACGAGCAGTACTTC.

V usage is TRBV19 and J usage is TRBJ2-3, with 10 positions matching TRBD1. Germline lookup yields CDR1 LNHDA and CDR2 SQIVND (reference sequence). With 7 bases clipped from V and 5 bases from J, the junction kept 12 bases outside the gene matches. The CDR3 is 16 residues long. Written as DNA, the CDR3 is TGTGCCAGTATGGGTCCGAGGACAGGGGGGAAAGATACGCAGTATTTT. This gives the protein CASMGPRTGGKDTQYF.

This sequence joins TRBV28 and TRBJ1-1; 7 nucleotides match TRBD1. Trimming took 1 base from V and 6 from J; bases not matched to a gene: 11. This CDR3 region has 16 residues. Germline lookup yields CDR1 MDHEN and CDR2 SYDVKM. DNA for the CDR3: TGTGCCAGCAGTTTATTGCAGGGGGTCGGAATCGCTGAAGCTTTCTTT. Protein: CASSLLQGVGIAEAFF. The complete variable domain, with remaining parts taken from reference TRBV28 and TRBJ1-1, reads DVKVTQSSRYLVKRTGEKVFLECVQDMDHENMFWYRQDPGLGLRLIYFSYDVKMKEKGDIPEGYSVSREKKERFSLILESASTNQTSMYLCASSLLQGVGIAEAFFGQGTRLTVV.

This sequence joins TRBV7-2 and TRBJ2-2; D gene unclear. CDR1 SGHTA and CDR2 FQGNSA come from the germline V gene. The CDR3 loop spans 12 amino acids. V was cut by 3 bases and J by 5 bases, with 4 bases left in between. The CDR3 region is CASSLYTGELFF. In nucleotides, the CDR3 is TGTGCCAGCAGCTTGTATACCGGGGAGCTGTTTTTT.

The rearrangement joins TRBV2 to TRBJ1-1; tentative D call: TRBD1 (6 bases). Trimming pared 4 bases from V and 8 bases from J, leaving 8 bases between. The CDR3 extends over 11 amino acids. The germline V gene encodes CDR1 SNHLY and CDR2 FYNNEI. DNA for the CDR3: TGTGCCAGCAGTGTTGACAGGGAAGCTTTCTTT. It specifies CASSVDREAFF.

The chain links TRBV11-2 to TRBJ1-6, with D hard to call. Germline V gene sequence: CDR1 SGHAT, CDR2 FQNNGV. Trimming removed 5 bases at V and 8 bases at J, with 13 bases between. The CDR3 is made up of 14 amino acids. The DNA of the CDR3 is TGTGCCAGCAGCCCCTTAAGAGGGCATTCACCCCTCCACTTT. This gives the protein CASSPLRGHSPLHF.

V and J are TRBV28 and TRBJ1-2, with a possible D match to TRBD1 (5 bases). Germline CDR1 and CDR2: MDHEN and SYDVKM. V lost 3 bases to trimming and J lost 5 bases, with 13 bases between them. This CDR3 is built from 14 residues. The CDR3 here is CASSLRVGEYGYTF. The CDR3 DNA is TGTGCCAGCAGTTTGCGTGTAGGGGAATATGGCTACACCTTC.

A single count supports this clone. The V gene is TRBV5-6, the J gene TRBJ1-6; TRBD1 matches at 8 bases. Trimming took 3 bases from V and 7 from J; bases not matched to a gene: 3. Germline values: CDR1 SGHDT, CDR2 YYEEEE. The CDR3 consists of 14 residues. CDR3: CASSSDRDNSPLHF. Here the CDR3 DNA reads TGTGCCAGCAGCTCGGACAGGGACAATTCACCCCTCCACTTT.

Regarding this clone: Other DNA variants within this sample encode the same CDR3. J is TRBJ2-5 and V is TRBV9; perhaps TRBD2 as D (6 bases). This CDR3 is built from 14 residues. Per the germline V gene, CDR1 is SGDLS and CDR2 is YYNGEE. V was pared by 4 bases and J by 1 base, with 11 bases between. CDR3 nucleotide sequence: TGTGCCAGCAGCTCGGGACTGACCCAAGAGACCCAGTACTTC. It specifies CASSSGLTQETQYF. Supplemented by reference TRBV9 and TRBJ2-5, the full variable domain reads DSGVTQTPKHLITATGQRVTLRCSPRSGDLSVYWYQQSLDQGLQFLIQYYNGEERAKGNILERFSAQQFPDLHSELNLSSLELGDSALYFCASSSGLTQETQYFGPGTRLLVL.

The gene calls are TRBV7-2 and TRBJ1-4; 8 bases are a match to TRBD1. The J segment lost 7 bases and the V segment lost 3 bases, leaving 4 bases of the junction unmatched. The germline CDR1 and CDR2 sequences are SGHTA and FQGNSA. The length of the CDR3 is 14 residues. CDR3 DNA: TGTGCCAGCAGCTTGGCCGGGACAGGTGAAAAACTGTTTTTT. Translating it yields CASSLAGTGEKLFF.

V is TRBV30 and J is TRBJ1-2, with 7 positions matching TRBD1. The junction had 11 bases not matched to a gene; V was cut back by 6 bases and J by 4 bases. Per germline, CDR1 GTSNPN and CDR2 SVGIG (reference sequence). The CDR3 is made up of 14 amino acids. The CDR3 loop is CACGRGTVLYGYTF. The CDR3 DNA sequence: TGTGCCTGTGGAAGAGGGACAGTGCTCTATGGCTACACCTTC.

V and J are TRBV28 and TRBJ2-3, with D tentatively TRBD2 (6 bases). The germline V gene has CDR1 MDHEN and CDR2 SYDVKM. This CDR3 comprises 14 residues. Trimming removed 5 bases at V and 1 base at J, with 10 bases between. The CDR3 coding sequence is TGTGCCAGCAGTCCCTCTAGCGGCACAGATACGCAGTATTTT. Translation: CASSPSSGTDTQYF.

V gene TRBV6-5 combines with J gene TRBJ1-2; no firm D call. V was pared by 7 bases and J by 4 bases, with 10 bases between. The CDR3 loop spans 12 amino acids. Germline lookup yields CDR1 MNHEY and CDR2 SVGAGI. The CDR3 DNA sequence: TGTGCCAGCACAGTCTCATTCTATGGCTACACCTTC. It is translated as CASTVSFYGYTF.

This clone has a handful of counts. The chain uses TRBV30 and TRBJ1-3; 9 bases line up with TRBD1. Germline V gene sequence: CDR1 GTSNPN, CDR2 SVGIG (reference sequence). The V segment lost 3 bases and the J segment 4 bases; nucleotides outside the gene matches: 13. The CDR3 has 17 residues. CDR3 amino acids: CAWSHWPEGTGGNTIYF. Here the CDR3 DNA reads TGTGCCTGGAGCCACTGGCCCGAAGGGACAGGGGGAAACACCATATATTTT.

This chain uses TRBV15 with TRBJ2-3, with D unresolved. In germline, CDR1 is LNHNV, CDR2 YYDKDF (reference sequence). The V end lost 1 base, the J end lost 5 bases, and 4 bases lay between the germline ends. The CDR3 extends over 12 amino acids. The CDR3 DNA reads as TGTGCCACCAGCAGAGGCGGAGATACGCAGTATTTT. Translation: CATSRGGDTQYF.

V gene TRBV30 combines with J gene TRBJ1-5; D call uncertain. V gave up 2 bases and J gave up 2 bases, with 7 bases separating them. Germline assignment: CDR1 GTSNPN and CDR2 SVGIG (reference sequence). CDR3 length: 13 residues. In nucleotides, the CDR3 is TGTGCCTGGAGTAGCCGGGGCAATCAGCCCCAGCATTTT. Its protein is CAWSSRGNQPQHF.

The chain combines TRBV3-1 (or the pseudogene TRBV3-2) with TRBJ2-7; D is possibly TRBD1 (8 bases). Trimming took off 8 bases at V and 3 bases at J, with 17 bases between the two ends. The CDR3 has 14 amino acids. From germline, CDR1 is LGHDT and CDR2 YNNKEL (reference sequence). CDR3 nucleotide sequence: TGTGCCAGCTCGGGGGGACAGGTTTACTACGAGCAGTACTTC. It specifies CASSGGQVYYEQYF.

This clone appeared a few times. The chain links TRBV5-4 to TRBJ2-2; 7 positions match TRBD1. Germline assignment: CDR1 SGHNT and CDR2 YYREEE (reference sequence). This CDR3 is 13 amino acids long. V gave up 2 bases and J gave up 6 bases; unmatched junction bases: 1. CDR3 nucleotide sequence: TGTGCCAGCAGCTTACAGGGGTCCGGGGAGCTGTTTTTT. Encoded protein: CASSLQGSGELFF.